This T cell receptor beta chain was sequenced for a study of blood T cell repertoires in COVID-19. This CDR3 spans 17 amino acids. After removal of 1 base from V and 9 bases from J, the junction contained 8 bases not matched to a gene. CDR1 and CDR2 from the germline V gene are MGHRA and YSYEKL. The assay was immunoSEQ multiplex PCR, and TCRdb's table has in-frame clones only and misses some. The sample carries nearly 200,000 clones, approximately 85% recorded once. The receptor was derived from a woman between 70 and 85 years old with active or convalescent COVID-19. V gene TRBV4-1 combines with J gene TRBJ2-1; the match to TRBD2 covers 14 bases. Sequenced input: peripheral blood. The CDR3 coding sequence is TGCGCCAGCAGCCAAGCCTCGGGACTAGCGGGAGTTGCTGAGCAGTTCTTC. Translating it yields CASSQASGLAGVAEQFF.